The present TCR beta chain was sequenced within a study of T cell responses to AZD1222 COVID-19 vaccine. Whole-study results and caveats: Donors in the cohort were predominantly white British and more often female, and clonal diversity was possibly underestimated.

As for this clone: What it recognizes is unknown.

Sequencing was performed with immunoSEQ multiplex PCR; in TCRdb, only in-frame clones are kept and a portion is missing. The table records approximately 110,000 clones, 88% of them present only once. V lost 7 bases, J lost 2 bases, and 7 bases stayed unmatched. Germline CDR1 is MNHEY and CDR2 is SVGAGI. This CDR3 region has 14 residues. The chain is built from TRBV6-5 and TRBJ1-1, with TRBD1 identical over 7 bases. This clonotype was obtained from an adult in good health. Source: peripheral blood, taken on day 0 of AZD1222 vaccination. CDR3 residues: CASKNRDSNTEAFF. CDR3 bases: TGTGCCAGCAAGAACCGGGACAGCAACACTGAAGCTTTCTTT.